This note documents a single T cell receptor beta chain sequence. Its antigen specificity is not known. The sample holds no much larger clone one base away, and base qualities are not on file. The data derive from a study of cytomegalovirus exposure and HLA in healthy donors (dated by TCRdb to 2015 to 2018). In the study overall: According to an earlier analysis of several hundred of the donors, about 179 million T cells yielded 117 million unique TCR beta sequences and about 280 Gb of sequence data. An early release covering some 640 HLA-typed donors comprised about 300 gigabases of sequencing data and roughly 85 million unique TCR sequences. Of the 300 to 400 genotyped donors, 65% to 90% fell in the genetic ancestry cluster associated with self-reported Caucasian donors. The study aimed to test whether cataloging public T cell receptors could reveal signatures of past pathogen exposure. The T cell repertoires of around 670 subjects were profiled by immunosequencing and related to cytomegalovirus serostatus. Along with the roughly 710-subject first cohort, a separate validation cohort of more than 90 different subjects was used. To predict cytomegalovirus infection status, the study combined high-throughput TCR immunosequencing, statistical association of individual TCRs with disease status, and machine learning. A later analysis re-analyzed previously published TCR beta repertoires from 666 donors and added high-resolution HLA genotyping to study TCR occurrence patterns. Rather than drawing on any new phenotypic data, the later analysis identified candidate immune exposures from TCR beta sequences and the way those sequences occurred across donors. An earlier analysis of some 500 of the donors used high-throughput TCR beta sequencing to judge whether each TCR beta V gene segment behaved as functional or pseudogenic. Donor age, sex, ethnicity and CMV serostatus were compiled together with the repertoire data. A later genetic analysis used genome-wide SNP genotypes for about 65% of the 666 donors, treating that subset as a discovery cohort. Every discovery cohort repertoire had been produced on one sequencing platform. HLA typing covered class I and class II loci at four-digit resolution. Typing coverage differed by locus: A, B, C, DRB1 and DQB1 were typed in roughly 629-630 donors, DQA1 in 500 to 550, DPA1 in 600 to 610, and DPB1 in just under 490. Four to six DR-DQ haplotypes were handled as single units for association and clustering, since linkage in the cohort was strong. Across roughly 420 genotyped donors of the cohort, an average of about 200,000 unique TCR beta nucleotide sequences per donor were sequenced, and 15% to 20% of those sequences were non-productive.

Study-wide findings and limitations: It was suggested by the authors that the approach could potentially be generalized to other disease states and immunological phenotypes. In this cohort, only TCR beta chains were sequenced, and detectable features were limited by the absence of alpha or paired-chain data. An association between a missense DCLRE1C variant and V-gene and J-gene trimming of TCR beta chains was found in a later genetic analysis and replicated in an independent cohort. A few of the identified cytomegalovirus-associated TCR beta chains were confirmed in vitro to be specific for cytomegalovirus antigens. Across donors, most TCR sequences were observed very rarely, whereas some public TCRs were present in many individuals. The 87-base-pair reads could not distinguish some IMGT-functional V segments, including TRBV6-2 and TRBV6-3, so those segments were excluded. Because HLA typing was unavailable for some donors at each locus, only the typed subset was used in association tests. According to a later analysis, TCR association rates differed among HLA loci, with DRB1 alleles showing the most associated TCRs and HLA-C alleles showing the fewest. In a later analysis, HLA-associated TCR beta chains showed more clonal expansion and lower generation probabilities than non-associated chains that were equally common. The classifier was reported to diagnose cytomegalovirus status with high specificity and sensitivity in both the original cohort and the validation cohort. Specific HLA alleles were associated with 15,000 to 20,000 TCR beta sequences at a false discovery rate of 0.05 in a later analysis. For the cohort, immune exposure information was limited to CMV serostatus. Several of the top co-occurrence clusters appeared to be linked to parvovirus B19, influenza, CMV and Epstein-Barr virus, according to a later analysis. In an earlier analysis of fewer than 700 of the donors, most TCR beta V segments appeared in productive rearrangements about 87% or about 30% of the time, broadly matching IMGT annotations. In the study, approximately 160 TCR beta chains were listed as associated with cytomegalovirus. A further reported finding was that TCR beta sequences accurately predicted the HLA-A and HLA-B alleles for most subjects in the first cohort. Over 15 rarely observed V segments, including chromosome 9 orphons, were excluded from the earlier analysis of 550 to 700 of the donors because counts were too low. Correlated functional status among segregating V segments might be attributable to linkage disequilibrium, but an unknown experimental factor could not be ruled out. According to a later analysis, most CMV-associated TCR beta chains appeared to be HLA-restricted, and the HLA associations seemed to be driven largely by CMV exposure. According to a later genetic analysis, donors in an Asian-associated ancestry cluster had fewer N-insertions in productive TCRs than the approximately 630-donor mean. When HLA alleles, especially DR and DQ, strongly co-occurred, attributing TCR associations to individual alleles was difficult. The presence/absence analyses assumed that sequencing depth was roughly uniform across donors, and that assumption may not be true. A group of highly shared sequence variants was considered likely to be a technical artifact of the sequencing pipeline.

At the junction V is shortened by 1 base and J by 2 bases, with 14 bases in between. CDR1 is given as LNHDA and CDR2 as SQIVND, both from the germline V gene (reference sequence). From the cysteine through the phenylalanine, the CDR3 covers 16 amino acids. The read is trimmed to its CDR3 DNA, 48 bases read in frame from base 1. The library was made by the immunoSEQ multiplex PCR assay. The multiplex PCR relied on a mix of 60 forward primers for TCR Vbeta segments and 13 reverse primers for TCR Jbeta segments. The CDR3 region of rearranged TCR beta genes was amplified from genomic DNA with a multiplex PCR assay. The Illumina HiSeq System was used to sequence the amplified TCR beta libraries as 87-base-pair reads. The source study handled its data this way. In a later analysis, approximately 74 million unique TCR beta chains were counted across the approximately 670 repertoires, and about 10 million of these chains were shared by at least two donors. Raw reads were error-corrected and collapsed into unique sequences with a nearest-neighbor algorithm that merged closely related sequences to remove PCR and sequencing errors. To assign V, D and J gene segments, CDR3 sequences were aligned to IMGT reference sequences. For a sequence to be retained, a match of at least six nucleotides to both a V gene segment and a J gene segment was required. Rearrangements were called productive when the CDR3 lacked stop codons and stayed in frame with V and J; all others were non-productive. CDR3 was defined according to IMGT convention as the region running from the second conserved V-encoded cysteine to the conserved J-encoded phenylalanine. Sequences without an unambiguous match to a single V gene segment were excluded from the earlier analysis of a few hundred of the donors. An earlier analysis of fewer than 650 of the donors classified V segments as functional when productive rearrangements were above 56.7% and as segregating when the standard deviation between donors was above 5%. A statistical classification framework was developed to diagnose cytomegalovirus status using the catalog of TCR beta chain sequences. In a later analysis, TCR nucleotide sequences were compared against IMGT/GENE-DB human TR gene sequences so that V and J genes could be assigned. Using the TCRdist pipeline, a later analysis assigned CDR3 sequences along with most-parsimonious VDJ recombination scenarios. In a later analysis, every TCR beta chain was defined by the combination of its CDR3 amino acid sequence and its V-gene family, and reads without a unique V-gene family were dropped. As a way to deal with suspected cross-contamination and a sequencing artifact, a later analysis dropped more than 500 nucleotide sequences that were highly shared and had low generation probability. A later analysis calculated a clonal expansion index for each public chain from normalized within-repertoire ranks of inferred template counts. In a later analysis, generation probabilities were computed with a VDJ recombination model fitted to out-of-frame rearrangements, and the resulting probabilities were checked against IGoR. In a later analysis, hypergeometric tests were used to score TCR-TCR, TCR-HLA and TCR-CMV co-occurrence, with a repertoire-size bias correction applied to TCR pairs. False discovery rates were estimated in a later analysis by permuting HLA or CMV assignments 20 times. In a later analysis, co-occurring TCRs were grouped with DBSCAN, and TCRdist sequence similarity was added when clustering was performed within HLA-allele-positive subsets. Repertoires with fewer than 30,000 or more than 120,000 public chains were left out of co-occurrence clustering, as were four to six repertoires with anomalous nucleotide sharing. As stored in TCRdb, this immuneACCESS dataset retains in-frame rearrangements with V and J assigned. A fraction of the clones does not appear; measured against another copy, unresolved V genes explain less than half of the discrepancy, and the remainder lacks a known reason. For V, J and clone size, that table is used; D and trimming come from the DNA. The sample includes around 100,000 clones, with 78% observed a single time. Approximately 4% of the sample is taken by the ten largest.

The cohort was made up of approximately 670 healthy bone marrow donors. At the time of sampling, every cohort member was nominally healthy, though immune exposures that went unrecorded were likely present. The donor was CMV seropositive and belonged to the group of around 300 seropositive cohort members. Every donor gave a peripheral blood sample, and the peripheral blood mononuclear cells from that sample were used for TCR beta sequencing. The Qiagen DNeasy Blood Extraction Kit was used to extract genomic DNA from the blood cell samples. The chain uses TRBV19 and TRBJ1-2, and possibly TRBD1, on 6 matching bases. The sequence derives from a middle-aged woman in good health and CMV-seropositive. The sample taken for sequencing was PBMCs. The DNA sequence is TGTGCCAGTAGTATAGGGCCAGGCCAGGGGAACTATGGCTACACCTTC. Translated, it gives CASSIGPGQGNYGYTF.